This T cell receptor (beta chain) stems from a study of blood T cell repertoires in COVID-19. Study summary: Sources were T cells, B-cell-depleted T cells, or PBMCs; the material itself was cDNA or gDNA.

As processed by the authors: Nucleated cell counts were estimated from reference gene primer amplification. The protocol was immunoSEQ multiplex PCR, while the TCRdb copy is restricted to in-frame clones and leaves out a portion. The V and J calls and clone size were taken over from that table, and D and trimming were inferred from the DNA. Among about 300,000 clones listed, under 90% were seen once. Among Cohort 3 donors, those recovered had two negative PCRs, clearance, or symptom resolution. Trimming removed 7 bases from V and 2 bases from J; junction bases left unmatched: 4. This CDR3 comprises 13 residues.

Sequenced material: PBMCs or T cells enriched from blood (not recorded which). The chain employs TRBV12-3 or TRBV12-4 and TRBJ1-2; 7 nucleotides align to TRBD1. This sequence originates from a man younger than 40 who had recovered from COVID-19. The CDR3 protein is CASIRQGNYGYTF. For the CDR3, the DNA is TGTGCCAGCATTCGACAGGGAAACTATGGCTACACCTTC.